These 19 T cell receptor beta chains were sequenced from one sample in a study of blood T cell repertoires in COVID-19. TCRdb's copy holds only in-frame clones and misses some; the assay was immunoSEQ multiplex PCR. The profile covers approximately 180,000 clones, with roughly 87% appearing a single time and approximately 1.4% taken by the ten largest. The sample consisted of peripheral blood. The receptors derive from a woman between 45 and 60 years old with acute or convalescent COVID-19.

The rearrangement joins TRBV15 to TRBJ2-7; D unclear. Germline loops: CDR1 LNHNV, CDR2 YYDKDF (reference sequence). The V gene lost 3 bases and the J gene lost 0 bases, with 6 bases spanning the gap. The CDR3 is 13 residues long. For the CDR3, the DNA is TGTGCCACCAGCAGGCGAAGCTCCTACGAGCAGTACTTC. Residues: CATSRRSSYEQYF.

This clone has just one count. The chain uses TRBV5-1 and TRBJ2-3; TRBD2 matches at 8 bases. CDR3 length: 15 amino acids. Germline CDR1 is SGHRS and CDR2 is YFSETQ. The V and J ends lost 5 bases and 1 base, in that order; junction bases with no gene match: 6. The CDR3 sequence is CASSLNSGGTDTQYF. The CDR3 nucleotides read TGCGCCAGCAGTTTGAATAGCGGGGGCACAGATACGCAGTATTTT.

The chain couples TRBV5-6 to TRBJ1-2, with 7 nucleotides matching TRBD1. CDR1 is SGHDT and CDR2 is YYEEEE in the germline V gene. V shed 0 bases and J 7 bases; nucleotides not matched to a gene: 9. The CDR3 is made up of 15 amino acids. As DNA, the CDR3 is TGTGCCAGCAGCTTGGCCGGGACAGTTTTTGTTGGCTACACCTTC. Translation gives CASSLAGTVFVGYTF. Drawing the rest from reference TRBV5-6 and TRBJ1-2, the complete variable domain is DAGVTQSPTHLIKTRGQQVTLRCSPKSGHDTVSWYQQALGQGPQFIFQYYEEEERQRGNFPDRFSGHQFPNYSSELNVNALLLGDSALYLCASSLAGTVFVGYTFGSGTRLTVV.

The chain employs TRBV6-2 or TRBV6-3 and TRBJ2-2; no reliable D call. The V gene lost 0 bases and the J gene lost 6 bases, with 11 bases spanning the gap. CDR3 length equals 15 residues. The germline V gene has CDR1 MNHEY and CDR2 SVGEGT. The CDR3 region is CASSYSPNRAGELFF. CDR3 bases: TGTGCCAGCAGTTACTCACCTAACCGGGCCGGGGAGCTGTTTTTT.

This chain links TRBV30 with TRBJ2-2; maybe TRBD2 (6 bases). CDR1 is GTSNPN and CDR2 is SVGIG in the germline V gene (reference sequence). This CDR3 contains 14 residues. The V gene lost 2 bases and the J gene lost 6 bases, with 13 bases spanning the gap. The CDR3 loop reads CAWSIGGTAGELFF. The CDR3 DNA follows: TGTGCCTGGAGTATCGGGGGTACGGCCGGGGAGCTGTTTTTT.

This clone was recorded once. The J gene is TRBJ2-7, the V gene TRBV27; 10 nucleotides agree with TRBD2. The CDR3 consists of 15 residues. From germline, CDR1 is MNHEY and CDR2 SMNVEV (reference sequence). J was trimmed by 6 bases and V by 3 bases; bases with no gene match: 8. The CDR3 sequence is CASSLDLAGAGEQYF. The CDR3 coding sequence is TGTGCCAGCAGTTTGGACCTAGCGGGGGCGGGCGAGCAGTACTTC.

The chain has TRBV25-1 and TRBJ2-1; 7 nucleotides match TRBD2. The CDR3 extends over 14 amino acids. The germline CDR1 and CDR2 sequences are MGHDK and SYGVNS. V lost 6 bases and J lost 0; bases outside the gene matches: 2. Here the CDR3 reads CASSPSGSYNEQFF. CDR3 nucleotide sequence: TGTGCCAGCAGCCCTAGCGGCTCCTACAATGAGCAGTTCTTC. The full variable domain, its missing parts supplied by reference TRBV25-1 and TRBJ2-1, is EADIYQTPRYLVIGTGKKITLECSQTMGHDKMYWYQQDPGMELHLIHYSYGVNSTEKGDLSSESTVSRIRTEHFPLTLESARPSHTSQYLCASSPSGSYNEQFFGPGTRLTVL.

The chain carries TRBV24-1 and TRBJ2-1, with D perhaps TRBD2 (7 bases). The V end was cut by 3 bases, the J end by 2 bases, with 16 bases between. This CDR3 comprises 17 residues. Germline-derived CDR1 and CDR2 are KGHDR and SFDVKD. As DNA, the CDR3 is TGTGCCACCAGTGATCCTAGTTCGGGGGGCCCCTACAATGAGCAGTTCTTC. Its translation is CATSDPSSGGPYNEQFF.

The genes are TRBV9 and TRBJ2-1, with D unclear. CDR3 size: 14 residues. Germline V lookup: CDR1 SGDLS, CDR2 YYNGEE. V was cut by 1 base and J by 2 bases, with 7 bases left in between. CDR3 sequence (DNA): TGTGCCAGCAGCGTAAATACGGCCTACAATGAGCAGTTCTTC. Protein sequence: CASSVNTAYNEQFF.

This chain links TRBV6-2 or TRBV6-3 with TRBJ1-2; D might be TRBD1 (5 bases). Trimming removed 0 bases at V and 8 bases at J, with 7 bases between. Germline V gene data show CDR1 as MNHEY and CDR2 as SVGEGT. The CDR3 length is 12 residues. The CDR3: CASSYSRTGYTF. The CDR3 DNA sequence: TGTGCCAGCAGTTACTCGCGGACAGGCTACACCTTC.

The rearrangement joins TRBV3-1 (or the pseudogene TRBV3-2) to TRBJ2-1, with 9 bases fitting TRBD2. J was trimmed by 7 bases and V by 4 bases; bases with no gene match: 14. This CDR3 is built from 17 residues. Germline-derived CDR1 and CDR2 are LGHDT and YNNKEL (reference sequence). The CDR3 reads CASSPKWLAGSGNEQFF. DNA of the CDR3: TGTGCCAGCAGCCCCAAGTGGCTAGCGGGGTCCGGGAATGAGCAGTTCTTC.

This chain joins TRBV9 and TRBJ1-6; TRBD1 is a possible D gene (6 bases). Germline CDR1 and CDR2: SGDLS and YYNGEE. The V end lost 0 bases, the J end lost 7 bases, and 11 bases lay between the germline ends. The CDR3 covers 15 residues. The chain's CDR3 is CASSVALQGNSPLHF. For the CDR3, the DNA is TGTGCCAGCAGCGTAGCCCTGCAGGGGAATTCACCCCTCCACTTT.

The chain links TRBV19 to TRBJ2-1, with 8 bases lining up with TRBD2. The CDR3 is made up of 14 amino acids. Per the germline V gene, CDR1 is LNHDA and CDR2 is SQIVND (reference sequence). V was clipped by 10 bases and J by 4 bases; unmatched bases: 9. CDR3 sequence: CATATSGGYNEQFF. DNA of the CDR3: TGTGCCACAGCCACTAGCGGAGGATACAATGAGCAGTTCTTC. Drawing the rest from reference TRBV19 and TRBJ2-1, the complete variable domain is DGGITQSPKYLFRKEGQNVTLSCEQNLNHDAMYWYRQDPGQGLRLIYYSQIVNDFQKGDIAEGYSVSREKKESFPLTVTSAQKNPTAFYLCATATSGGYNEQFFGPGTRLTVL.

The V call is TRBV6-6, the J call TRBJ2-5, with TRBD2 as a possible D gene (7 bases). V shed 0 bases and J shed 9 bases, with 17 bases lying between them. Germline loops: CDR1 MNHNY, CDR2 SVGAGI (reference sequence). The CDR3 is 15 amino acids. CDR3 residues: CASSYSTIGGAAQYF. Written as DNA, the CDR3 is TGTGCCAGCAGTTACTCGACAATTGGGGGGGCGGCCCAGTACTTC.

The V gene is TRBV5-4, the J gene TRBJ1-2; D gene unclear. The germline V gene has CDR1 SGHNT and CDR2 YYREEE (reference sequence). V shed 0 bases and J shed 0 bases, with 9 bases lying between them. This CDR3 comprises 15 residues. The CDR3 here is CASSLGGSSNYGYTF. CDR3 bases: TGTGCCAGCAGCTTGGGAGGGAGTTCTAACTATGGCTACACCTTC.

The CDR3 coding sequence is TGTGCCAGCAGCTTAGAGGGCAGGGGAGGAAACACCATATATTTT. This codes for CASSLEGRGGNTIYF. The rearrangement joins TRBV7-2 to TRBJ1-3, with D tentatively TRBD1 (6 bases). The length of the CDR3 is 15 residues. Germline CDR1 reads SGHTA; CDR2 reads FQGNSA. V lost 1 base and J 4 bases, leaving 11 bases between the germline ends.

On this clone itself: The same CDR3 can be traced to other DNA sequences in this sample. This CDR3 reads CATTRGTVNNSPLHF. The CDR3 DNA reads TGTGCCACAACTCGTGGGACAGTAAATAATTCACCCCTCCACTTT. The V and J genes are TRBV24-1 and TRBJ1-6, with 7 bases that match TRBD1. The V gene's germline CDR1 is KGHDR and CDR2 SFDVKD. The CDR3 has 15 amino acids. The ends lost 10 bases at V and 5 bases at J; junction bases unmatched: 10.

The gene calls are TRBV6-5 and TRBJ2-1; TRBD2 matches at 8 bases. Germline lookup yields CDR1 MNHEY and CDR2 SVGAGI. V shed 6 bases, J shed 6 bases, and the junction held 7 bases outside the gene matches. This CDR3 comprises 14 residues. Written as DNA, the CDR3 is TGTGCCAGCAGCGGGACGGGGGGGCTCAATGAGCAGTTCTTC. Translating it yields CASSGTGGLNEQFF.

CDR3 loop: CASSATGGNQPQHF. The CDR3, as DNA: TGTGCCAGCAGCGCAACAGGGGGTAATCAGCCCCAGCATTTT. The genes are TRBV5-6 and TRBJ1-5; 8 positions agree with TRBD1. J lost 4 bases, V lost 4 bases, and 4 bases had no gene match. The CDR3 consists of 14 residues. CDR1 is SGHDT and CDR2 is YYEEEE in the germline V gene.